The subject of this entry is one T cell receptor beta chain. Its specificity is not known. The data belong to a study of T cell repertoires in cytomegalovirus infection. Study-level information: Evidence of both CMV infection and a matching HLA type came from public TCR beta signatures.

MiXCR was run by TCRdb on the reads, yielding one entry per CDR3 protein. The data show about half a million distinct CDR3 sequences, around 35% seen once. Germline V gene data show CDR1 as ENHRY and CDR2 as SYGVKD. The CDR3 totals 15 residues. V lost 0 bases, J lost 8 bases, and 7 bases stayed unmatched. The TCR originated in a human donor in good health (CMV status not recorded). Some clones in this sample may be carry-over from other donors' samples. The source material was cultured PBMCs, sampled from culture after CMV antigen stimulation. The V and J genes are TRBV10-3 and TRBJ2-1; 7 nucleotides align to TRBD2. This CDR3 is CAISESRGLVDEQFF. The CDR3 bases are TGTGCCATCAGTGAGTCGAGAGGACTAGTTGATGAGCAGTTCTTC.